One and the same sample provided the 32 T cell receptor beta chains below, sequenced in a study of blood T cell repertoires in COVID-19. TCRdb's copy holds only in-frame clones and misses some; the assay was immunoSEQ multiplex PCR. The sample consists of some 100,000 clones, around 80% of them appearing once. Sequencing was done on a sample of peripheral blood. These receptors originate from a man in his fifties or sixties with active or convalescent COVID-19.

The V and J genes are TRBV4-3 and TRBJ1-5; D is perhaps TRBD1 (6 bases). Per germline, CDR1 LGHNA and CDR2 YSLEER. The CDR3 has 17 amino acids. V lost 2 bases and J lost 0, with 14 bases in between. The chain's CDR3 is CASSQRPTGNSNQPQHF. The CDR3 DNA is TGCGCCAGCAGCCAAAGGCCTACAGGGAATAGCAATCAGCCCCAGCATTTT.

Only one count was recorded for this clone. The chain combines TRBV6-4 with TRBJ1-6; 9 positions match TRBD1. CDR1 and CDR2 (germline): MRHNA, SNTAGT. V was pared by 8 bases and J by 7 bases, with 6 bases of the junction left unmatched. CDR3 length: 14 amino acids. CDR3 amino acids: CASVRTGENSPLHF. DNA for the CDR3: TGTGCCAGCGTTAGGACAGGGGAGAATTCACCCCTCCACTTT.

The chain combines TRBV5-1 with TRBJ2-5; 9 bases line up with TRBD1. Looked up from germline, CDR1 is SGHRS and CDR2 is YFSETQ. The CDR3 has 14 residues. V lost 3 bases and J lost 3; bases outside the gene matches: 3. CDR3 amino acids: CASSSRTGEETQYF. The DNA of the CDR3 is TGCGCCAGCAGCTCGAGGACAGGGGAAGAGACCCAGTACTTC.

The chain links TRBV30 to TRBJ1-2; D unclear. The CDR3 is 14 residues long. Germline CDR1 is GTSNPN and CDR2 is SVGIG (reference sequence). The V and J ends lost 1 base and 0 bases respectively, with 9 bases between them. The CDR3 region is CAWSGPRSNYGYTF. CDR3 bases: TGTGCCTGGAGTGGCCCCAGATCTAACTATGGCTACACCTTC.

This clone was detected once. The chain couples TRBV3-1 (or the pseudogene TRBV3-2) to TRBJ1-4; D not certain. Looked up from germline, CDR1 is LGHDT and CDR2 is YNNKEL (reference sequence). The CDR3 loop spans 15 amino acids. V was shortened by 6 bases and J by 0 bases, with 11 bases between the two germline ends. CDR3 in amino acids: CASRVESATNEKLFF. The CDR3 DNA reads TGTGCCAGCAGAGTCGAGAGTGCAACTAATGAAAAACTGTTTTTT.

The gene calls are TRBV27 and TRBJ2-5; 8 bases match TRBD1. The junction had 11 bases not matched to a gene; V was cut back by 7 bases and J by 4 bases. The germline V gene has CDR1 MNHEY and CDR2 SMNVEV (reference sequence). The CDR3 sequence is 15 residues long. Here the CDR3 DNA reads TGTGCCAGCAAGACTCGACAGGGGTGGGGAGAGACCCAGTACTTC. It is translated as CASKTRQGWGETQYF.

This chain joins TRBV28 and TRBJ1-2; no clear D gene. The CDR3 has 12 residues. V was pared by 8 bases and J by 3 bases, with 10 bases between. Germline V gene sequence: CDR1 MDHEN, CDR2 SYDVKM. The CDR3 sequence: CASVAGDYGYTF. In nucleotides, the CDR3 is TGTGCCAGCGTAGCGGGAGACTATGGCTACACCTTC.

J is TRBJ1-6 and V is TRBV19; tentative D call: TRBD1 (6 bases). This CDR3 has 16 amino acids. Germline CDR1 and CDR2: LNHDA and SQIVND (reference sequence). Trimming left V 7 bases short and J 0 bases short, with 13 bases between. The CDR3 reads CASNSGANSYNSPLHF. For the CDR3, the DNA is TGTGCCAGTAATTCAGGGGCAAACTCCTATAATTCACCCCTCCACTTT.

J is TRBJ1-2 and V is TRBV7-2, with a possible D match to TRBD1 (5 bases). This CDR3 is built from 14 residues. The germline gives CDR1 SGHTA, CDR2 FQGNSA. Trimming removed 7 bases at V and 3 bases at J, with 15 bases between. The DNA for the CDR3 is TGTGCCAGCAAACATCAGGGCGGGGACTATGGCTACACCTTC. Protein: CASKHQGGDYGYTF. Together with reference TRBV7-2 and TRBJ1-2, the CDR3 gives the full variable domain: GAGVSQSPSNKVTEKGKDVELRCDPISGHTALYWYRQSLGQGLEFLIYFQGNSAPDKSGLPSDRFSAERTGGSVSTLTIQRTQQEDSAVYLCASKHQGGDYGYTFGSGTRLTVV.

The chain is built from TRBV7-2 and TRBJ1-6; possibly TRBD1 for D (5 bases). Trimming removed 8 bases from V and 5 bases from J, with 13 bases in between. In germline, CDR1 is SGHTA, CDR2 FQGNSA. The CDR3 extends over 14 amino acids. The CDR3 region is CASADDSHNSPLHF. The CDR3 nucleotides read TGTGCCAGCGCGGACGACAGTCATAATTCACCCCTCCACTTT.

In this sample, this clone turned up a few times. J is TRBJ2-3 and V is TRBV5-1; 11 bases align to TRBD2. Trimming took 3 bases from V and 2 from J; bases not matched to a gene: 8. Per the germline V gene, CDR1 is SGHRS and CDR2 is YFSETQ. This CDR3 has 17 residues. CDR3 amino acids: CASSSRLAGGPTDTQYF. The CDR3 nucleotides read TGCGCCAGCAGCTCCCGGCTAGCGGGGGGACCCACAGATACGCAGTATTTT.

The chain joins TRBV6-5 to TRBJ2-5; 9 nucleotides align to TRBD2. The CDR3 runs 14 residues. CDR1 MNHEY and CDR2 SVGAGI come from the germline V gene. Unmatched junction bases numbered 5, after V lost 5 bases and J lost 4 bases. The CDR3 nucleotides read TGTGCCAGCAGTAGCGGGGGGCGAGGAGAGACCCAGTACTTC. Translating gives CASSSGGRGETQYF.

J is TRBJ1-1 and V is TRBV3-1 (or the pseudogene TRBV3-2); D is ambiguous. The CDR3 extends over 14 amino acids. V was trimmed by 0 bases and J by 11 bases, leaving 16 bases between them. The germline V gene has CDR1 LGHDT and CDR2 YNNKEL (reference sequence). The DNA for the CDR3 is TGTGCCAGCAGCCAAGAAGGAGGGCTAACACGGGCTTTCTTT. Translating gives CASSQEGGLTRAFF.

The DNA for the CDR3 is TGTGCCAGCACCGCGAGAACTGAAGCTTTCTTT. This gives the protein CASTARTEAFF. The rearrangement links TRBV28 to TRBJ1-1; no definite D call. Germline CDR1 MDHEN, CDR2 SYDVKM. Trimming took 7 bases from V and 5 from J, leaving 8 bases between them. CDR3 length equals 11 residues. Supplemented by reference TRBV28 and TRBJ1-1, the full variable domain reads DVKVTQSSRYLVKRTGEKVFLECVQDMDHENMFWYRQDPGLGLRLIYFSYDVKMKEKGDIPEGYSVSREKKERFSLILESASTNQTSMYLCASTARTEAFFGQGTRLTVV.

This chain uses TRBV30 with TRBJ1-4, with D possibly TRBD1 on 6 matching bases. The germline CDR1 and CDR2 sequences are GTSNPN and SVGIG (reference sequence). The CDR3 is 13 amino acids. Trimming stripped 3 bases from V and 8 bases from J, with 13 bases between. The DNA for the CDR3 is TGTGCCTGGAGCTCAGGGGCAGGCGAAAAACTGTTTTTT. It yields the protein CAWSSGAGEKLFF.

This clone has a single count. CDR3 DNA sequence: TGTGCCACCAGTGATCCGGGACAGGGGTTTCTAACAACGCAGTATTTT. Translated, it gives CATSDPGQGFLTTQYF. This chain uses TRBV24-1 with TRBJ2-3; 10 nucleotides agree with TRBD1. The CDR3 is made up of 16 amino acids. V gave up 3 bases and J gave up 9 bases; unmatched junction bases: 11. Germline CDR1 and CDR2: KGHDR and SFDVKD.

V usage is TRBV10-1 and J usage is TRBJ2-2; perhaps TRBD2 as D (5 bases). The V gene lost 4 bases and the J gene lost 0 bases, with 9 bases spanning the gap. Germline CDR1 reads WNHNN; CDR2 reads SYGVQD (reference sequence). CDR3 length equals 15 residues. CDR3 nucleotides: TGCGCCAGCAGTGCCGCGGGTGCGAACACCGGGGAGCTGTTTTTT. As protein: CASSAAGANTGELFF.

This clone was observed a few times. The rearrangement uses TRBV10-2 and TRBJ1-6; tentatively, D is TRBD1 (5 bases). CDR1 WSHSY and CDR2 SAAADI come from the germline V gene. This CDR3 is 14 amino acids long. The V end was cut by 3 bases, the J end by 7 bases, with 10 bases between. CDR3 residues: CASSDPQGNSPLHF. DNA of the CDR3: TGCGCCAGCAGTGATCCGCAGGGAAATTCACCCCTCCACTTT.

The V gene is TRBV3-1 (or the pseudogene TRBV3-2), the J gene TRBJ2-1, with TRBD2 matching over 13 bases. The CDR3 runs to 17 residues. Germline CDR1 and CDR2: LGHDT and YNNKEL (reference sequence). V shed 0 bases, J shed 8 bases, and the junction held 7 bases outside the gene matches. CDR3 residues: CASSQDQGLAGSYEQFF. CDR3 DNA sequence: TGTGCCAGCAGCCAAGATCAGGGACTAGCGGGGTCATATGAGCAGTTCTTC.

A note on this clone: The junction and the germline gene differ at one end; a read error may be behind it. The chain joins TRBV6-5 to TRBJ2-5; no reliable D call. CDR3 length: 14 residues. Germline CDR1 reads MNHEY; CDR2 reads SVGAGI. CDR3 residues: CASSNSPRSETQYF. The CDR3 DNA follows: TGTGCCAGCAGTAACTCACCCAGGTCGGAGACCCAGTACTTC.

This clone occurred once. Here the CDR3 DNA reads TGTGCCAGCAGCTTAGAGGCTAGCGGGGGGGCATATAGAGAGACCCAGTACTTC. Amino acid sequence: CASSLEASGGAYRETQYF. The V call is TRBV7-8, the J call TRBJ2-5, with 12 bases matching TRBD2. CDR3 length: 18 residues. Trimming took 1 base from V and 4 from J; bases not matched to a gene: 10. Germline assignment: CDR1 SGHVS and CDR2 FQNEAQ.

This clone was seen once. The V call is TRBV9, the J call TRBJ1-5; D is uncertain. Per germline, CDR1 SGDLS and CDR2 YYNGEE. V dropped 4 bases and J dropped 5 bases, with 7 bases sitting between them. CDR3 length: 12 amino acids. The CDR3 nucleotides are TGTGCCAGCAGCCCCGGGGATCAGCCCCAGCATTTT. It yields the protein CASSPGDQPQHF. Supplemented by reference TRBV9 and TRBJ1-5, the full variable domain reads DSGVTQTPKHLITATGQRVTLRCSPRSGDLSVYWYQQSLDQGLQFLIQYYNGEERAKGNILERFSAQQFPDLHSELNLSSLELGDSALYFCASSPGDQPQHFGDGTRLSIL.

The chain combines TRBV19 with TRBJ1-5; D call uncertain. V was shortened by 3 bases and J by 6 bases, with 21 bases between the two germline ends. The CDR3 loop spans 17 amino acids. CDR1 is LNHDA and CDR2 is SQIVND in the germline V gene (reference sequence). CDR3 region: CASSILGVALDGQPQHF. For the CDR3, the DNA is TGTGCCAGTAGTATTTTGGGAGTGGCACTAGATGGTCAGCCCCAGCATTTT.

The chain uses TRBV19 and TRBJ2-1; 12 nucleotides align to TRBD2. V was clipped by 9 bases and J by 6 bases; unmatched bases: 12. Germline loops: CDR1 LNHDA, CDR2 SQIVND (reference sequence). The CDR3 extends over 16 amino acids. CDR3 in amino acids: CASKTLTSGGPNEQFF. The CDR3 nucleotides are TGTGCCAGCAAAACGCTGACTAGCGGGGGACCCAATGAGCAGTTCTTC.

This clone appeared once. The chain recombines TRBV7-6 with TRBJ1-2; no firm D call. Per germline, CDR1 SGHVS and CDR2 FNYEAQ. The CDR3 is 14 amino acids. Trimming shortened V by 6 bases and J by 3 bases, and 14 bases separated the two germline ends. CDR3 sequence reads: CASSLSDGYYGYTF. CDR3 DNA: TGTGCCAGCAGTTTATCCGACGGGTACTATGGCTACACCTTC.

The CDR3 spells CASSPETGRTEAFF. In DNA, the CDR3 is TGTGCCAGCAGCCCGGAAACAGGGAGAACTGAAGCTTTCTTT. The chain links TRBV3-1 (or the pseudogene TRBV3-2) to TRBJ1-1, with D possibly TRBD1 on 6 matching bases. Trimming removed 4 bases at V and 5 bases at J, with 14 bases between. CDR3 size: 14 residues. CDR1 and CDR2 (germline): LGHDT, YNNKEL (reference sequence).

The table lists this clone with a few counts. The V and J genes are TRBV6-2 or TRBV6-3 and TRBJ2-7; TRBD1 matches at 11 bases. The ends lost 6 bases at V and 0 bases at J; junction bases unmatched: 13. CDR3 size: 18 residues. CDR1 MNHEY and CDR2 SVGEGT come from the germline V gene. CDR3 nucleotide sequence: TGTGCCAGCAGCAAACCCAGGACAGGGGGCCCGAGCTCCTACGAGCAGTACTTC. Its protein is CASSKPRTGGPSSYEQYF.

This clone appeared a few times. This CDR3 reads CASKAGEYYGYTF. The CDR3, as DNA: TGTGCCAGCAAGGCCGGGGAATACTATGGCTACACCTTC. The chain uses TRBV6-5 and TRBJ1-2; D is ambiguous. Trimming shortened V by 7 bases and J by 3 bases, and 12 bases separated the two germline ends. Looked up from germline, CDR1 is MNHEY and CDR2 is SVGAGI. The length of the CDR3 is 13 residues.

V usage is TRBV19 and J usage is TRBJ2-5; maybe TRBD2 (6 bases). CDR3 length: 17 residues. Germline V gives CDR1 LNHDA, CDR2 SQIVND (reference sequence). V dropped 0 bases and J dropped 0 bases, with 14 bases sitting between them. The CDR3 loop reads CASSIDRRAGYQETQYF. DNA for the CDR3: TGTGCCAGTAGTATAGATAGGAGGGCGGGGTACCAAGAGACCCAGTACTTC.

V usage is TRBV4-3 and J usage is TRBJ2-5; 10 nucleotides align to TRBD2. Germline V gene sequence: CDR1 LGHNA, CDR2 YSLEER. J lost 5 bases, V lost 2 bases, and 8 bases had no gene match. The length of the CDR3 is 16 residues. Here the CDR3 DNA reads TGCGCCAGCAGCCAAACAGCGGGGGGGGTTTCCGAGACCCAGTACTTC. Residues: CASSQTAGGVSETQYF.

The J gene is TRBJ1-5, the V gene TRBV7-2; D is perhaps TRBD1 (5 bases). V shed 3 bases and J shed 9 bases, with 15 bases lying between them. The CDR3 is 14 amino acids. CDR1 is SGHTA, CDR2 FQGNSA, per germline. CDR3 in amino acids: CASSLSGVGTPQHF. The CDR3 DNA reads TGTGCCAGCAGCTTGTCGGGGGTTGGCACGCCCCAGCATTTT.

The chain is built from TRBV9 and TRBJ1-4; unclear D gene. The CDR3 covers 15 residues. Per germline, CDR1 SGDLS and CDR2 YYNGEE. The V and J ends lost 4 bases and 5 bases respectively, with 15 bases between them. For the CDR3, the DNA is TGTGCCAGCAGCACTACCGGGAAGTGGAATGAAAAACTGTTTTTT. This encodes CASSTTGKWNEKLFF.